The sequence of this T cell receptor (beta chain) was determined in a study of cytomegalovirus exposure and HLA in healthy donors. For the study at large: Researchers previously reported finding roughly 120 million unique TCR beta sequences from about 200 million T cells. Across some 400 genotyped donors, approximately 80% landed in the Caucasian-associated ancestry cluster. Study-wide results and caveats: The study flagged 150 to 200 TCR beta chains as cytomegalovirus-associated. A later analysis reportedly found fewer N-insertions in an Asian-associated ancestry cluster than the approximately 730-donor mean.

Comment on this clone: Its antigen is undetermined.

PCR primers comprised 60 Vbeta and 13 Jbeta primers. Sequencing used immunoSEQ multiplex PCR; TCRdb keeps in-frame clones, though not all of them. This table holds under 150,000 clones, over 70% found once. The germline gives CDR1 SGHVS, CDR2 FNYEAQ. The ends lost 4 bases at V and 3 bases at J; junction bases unmatched: 10. This CDR3 has 16 residues. The specimen was PBMCs. The TCR comes from a woman aged 40-49 years in good health and CMV-seronegative. The chain uses TRBV7-6 and TRBJ2-7; 9 positions agree with TRBD1. The CDR3 sequence: CASSSVGTGWDYEQYF. The CDR3 region has the DNA TGTGCCAGCAGCTCGGTAGGGACAGGGTGGGACTACGAGCAGTACTTC.